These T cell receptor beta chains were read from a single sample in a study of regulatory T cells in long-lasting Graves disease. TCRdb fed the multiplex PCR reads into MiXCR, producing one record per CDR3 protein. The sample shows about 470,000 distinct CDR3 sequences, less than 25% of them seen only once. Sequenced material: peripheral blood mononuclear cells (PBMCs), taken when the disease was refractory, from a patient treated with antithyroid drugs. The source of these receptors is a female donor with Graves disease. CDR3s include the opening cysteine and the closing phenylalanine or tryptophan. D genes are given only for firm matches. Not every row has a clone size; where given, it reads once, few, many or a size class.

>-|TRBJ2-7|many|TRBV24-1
CATSDEPGLSDEQYF
TGTGCCACCAGTGATGAGCCCGGCCTCAGCGACGAGCAGTACTTC
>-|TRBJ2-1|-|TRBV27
CASSRSGTQSYNEQFF
TGTGCCAGCAGCCGATCCGGGACGCAATCCTACAATGAGCAGTTCTTC
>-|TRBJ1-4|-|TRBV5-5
CASSLDRPGVRGPNEKLFF
TGTGCCAGCAGCTTGGACAGGCCAGGGGTTCGTGGCCCTAATGAAAAACTGTTTTTT
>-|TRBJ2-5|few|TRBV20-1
CSARDFRGRAQETQYF
TGCAGTGCTAGAGATTTCCGAGGCAGGGCTCAAGAGACCCAGTACTTC
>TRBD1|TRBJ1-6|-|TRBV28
CASSSGTAGDSPLHF
TGTGCCAGCAGTTCAGGGACAGCGGGGGATTCACCCCTCCACTTT
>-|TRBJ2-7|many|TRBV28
CASSNTGTFEQYF
TGTGCCAGCAGTAACACCGGGACATTCGAGCAGTACTTC
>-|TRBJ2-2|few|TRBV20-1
CSASFSSWELFF
TGCAGTGCTAGTTTCTCCTCTTGGGAGCTGTTTTTT
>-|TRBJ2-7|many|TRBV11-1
CASSPDSDRRPYEQYF
TGTGCCAGCAGCCCGGATAGCGACAGGAGACCCTACGAGCAGTACTTC
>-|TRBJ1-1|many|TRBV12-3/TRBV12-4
CASSAEWTEAFF
TGTGCCAGCAGCGCCGAATGGACTGAAGCTTTCTTT
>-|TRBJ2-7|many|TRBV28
CASSLEPGSYEQYF
TGTGCCAGCAGTTTGGAGCCTGGGAGTTACGAGCAGTACTTC
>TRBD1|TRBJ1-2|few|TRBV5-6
CASRPGGWGYGYTF
TGTGCCAGCAGACCAGGGGGCTGGGGCTATGGCTACACCTTC
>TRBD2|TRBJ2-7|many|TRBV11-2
CASSLASSGTTYEQYF
TGTGCCAGCAGCTTAGCTTCTAGCGGGACCACCTACGAGCAGTACTTC
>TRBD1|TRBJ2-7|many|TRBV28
CASSGGQGVYEQYF
TGTGCCAGCAGCGGAGGACAGGGGGTCTACGAGCAGTACTTC
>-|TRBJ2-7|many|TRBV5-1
CASSLTQRGEQYF
TGCGCCAGCAGTTTGACACAGAGGGGCGAGCAGTACTTC
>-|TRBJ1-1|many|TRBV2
CASKSGHTMNTEAFF
TGTGCCAGCAAGTCGGGACATACCATGAACACTGAAGCTTTCTTT
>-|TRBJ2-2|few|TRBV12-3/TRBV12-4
CASSQESGELFF
TGTGCCAGCAGCCAGGAATCCGGGGAGCTGTTTTTT
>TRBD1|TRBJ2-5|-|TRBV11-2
CASSLGTRGQPAQYF
TGTGCCAGCAGCTTAGGAACTAGGGGGCAACCGGCCCAGTACTTC
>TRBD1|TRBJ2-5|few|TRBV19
CASSRSGTGRRQETQYF
TGTGCCAGTAGTAGATCTGGGACAGGACGACGACAAGAGACCCAGTACTTC
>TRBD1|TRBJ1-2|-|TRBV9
CASSVAGTGGLGYTF
TGTGCCAGCAGCGTAGCCGGGACAGGGGGTTTAGGCTACACCTTC
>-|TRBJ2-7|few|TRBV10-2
CASSQQGLEQYF
TGCGCCAGCAGTCAACAGGGCCTCGAGCAGTACTTC
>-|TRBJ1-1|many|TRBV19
CASTPTNREMNTEAFF
TGTGCCAGTACCCCGACTAACAGGGAAATGAACACTGAAGCTTTCTTT
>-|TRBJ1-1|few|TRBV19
CASSISLVLGNTEAFF
TGTGCCAGTAGTATTTCTCTGGTGTTAGGGAACACTGAAGCTTTCTTT
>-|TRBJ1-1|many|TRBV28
CASSLGLSQGITEAFF
TGTGCCAGCAGTTTAGGTCTCAGCCAGGGGATCACTGAAGCTTTCTTT
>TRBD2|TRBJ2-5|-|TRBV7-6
CASSSLLTSGQETQYF
TGTGCCAGCAGCTCACTCCTGACTAGCGGCCAAGAGACCCAGTACTTC
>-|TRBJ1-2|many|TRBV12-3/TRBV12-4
CASSRTGTPAYGYTF
TGTGCCAGCAGTCGAACAGGGACTCCTGCCTATGGCTACACCTTC
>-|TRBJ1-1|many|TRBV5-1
CASSLATRAMNTEAFF
TGCGCCAGCAGCTTGGCCACTAGAGCCATGAACACTGAAGCTTTCTTT
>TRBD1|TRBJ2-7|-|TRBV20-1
CSARGQGVNYEQYF
TGCAGTGCTAGAGGACAGGGGGTAAACTACGAGCAGTACTTC
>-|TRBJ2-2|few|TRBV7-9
CASSPGWTEGELFF
TGTGCCAGCAGCCCCGGTTGGACGGAAGGGGAGCTGTTTTTT
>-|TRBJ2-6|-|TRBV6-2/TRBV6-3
CASSYSRFGGRGANVLTF
TGTGCCAGCAGTTACTCGAGATTCGGGGGTCGTGGGGCCAACGTCCTGACTTTC
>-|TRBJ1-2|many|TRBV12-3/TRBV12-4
CASSFVTGPVNYGYTF
TGTGCCAGCAGTTTTGTTACAGGGCCTGTTAACTATGGCTACACCTTC
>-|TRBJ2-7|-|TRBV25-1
CASTNVENYEQYF
TGTGCCAGCACGAATGTCGAGAATTACGAGCAGTACTTC
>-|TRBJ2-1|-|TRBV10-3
CAISKGGGSSYNEQFF
TGTGCCATCAGCAAGGGCGGCGGTAGCTCCTACAATGAGCAGTTCTTC
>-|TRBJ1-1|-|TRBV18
CASSQRGRSTEAFF
TGTGCCAGCTCCCAGCGGGGCCGTTCTACTGAAGCTTTCTTT
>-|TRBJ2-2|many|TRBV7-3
CASSPSTGELFF
TGTGCCAGCAGCCCTAGCACCGGGGAGCTGTTTTTT
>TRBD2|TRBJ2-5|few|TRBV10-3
CAIKSGTSGQETQYF
TGTGCCATCAAGTCCGGGACTAGCGGCCAAGAGACCCAGTACTTC
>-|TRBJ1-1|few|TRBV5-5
CASSLGGSIQPNTEAFF
TGTGCCAGCAGCTTGGGCGGCAGCATACAACCGAACACTGAAGCTTTCTTT
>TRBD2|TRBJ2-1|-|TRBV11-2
CASTLLAVLDNEQFF
TGTGCCAGCACCCTACTAGCGGTTTTGGACAATGAGCAGTTCTTC
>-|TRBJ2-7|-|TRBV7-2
CASSPSGESGNEQYF
TGTGCCAGCAGCCCCTCGGGGGAGTCGGGGAACGAGCAGTACTTC
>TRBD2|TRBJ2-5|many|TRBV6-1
CASSLTGSGSSPQYF
TGTGCCAGCAGTCTAACCGGTAGCGGGAGTAGCCCCCAGTACTTC
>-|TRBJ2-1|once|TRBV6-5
CASSYFAGKSSYNEQFF
TGTGCCAGCAGTTACTTTGCAGGCAAGAGCTCCTACAATGAGCAGTTCTTC
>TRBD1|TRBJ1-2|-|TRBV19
CASSYGTALHARGGVNYGYTF
TGTGCCAGTAGCTACGGCACCGCACTTCACGCTCGAGGGGGCGTAAACTATGGCTACACCTTC
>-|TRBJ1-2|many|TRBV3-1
CASSQEGNYGYTF
TGTGCCAGCAGCCAAGAGGGTAACTATGGCTACACCTTC
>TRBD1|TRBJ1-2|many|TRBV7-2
CASSVGQVNYGYTF
TGTGCCAGCAGCGTGGGACAGGTTAACTATGGCTACACCTTC
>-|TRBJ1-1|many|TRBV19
CASSISGNTEAFF
TGTGCCAGTAGTATATCAGGGAACACTGAAGCTTTCTTT
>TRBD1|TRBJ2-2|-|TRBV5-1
CASSPRDSALWNTGELFF
TGCGCCAGCAGCCCCCGGGACAGTGCGTTGTGGAACACCGGGGAGCTGTTTTTT